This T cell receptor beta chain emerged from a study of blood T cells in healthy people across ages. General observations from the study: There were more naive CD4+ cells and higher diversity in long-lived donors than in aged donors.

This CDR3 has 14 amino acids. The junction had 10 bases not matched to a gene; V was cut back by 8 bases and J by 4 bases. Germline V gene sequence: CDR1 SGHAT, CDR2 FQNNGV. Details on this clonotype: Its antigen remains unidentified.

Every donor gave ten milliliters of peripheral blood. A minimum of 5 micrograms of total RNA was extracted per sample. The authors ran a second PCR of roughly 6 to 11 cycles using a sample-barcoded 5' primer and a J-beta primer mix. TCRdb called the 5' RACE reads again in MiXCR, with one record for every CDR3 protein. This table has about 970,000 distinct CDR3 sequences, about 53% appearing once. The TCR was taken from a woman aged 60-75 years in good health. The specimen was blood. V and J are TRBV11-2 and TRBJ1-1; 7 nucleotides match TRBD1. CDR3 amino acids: CASRWGQFSTEAFF. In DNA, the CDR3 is TGTGCCAGCCGGTGGGGACAGTTTTCCACTGAAGCTTTCTTT.